These 13 T cell receptor beta chains were all obtained from the same sample, sequenced in a study of cytomegalovirus exposure and HLA in healthy donors. The PCR used 60 Vbeta and 13 Jbeta primers. Some clones are missing from TCRdb's copy, which holds only in-frame ones; the method was immunoSEQ multiplex PCR. This table holds 250,000 or so clones, around nine tenths found once. Input material: PBMCs. These receptors were obtained from a girl aged 2-10 years in good health and CMV-seronegative.

The chain links TRBV6-1 to TRBJ1-5, with TRBD1 identical over 7 bases. This CDR3 spans 14 amino acids. Trimming took 10 bases from V and 3 from J; bases not matched to a gene: 9. Germline CDR1 and CDR2: MNHNS and SASEGT. CDR3 residues: CATQQGEFNQPQHF. The CDR3 region has the DNA TGTGCCACACAGCAGGGGGAGTTCAATCAGCCCCAGCATTTT.

CDR3 region: CAWSVGLAGRQYF. CDR3 DNA: TGTGCCTGGAGTGTAGGCCTAGCGGGCCGGCAGTACTTC. This chain connects TRBV30 to TRBJ2-7, with TRBD2 matching over 8 bases. CDR1 and CDR2 (germline): GTSNPN, SVGIG (reference sequence). J was trimmed by 9 bases and V by 0 bases; bases with no gene match: 7. The CDR3 has 13 amino acids.

This clone has only a few counts. This chain links TRBV4-1 with TRBJ2-5, with TRBD2 matching 12 bases. The end of the DNA aligns better with TRBJ2-7, so the J call may be wrong. Germline V gene data show CDR1 as MGHRA and CDR2 as YSYEKL. The CDR3 runs to 15 residues. The CDR3 DNA reads TGCGCCAGCAGCGAGGGACTAGCGGGTCCCTACGAGCAGTACTTC. It translates to CASSEGLAGPYEQYF.

V gene TRBV7-2 combines with J gene TRBJ1-5, with D maybe TRBD1 (6 bases). V was clipped by 2 bases and J by 6 bases, with 17 bases between them. The CDR3 sequence is 16 residues long. The germline V gene encodes CDR1 SGHTA and CDR2 FQGNSA. CDR3 sequence (DNA): TGTGCCAGCAGCTTAAAGGGTGGGGGGGGCACTCAGCCCCAGCATTTT. Residues: CASSLKGGGGTQPQHF.

This chain connects TRBV6-5 to TRBJ2-5; D might be TRBD2 (5 bases). Deletions cut 0 bases from V and 4 bases from J, with 9 bases between. CDR3 length equals 14 residues. The germline V gene has CDR1 MNHEY and CDR2 SVGAGI. CDR3 in amino acids: CASSYSRVGETQYF. In DNA, the CDR3 is TGTGCCAGCAGTTACTCGAGGGTGGGAGAGACCCAGTACTTC.

This chain uses TRBV7-2 with TRBJ2-7, with TRBD2 matching 10 bases. V was pared by 1 base and J by 4 bases, with 1 base of the junction left unmatched. The V gene's germline CDR1 is SGHTA and CDR2 FQGNSA. This CDR3 comprises 14 residues. The CDR3 nucleotides are TGTGCCAGCAGCTTAGTAGCGGGAGGATACGAGCAGTACTTC. This encodes CASSLVAGGYEQYF.

The chain is built from TRBV5-1 and TRBJ2-1, with D perhaps matching TRBD1 (5 bases). The germline gives CDR1 SGHRS, CDR2 YFSETQ. CDR3 length equals 14 residues. Trimming took 4 bases from V and 9 from J, leaving 17 bases between them. CDR3 in DNA: TGCGCCAGCAGCACAGGTTCCGAGTACGGTGAGCAGTTCTTC. Protein: CASSTGSEYGEQFF.

The CDR3 DNA reads as TGTGCCAGCAGCTTGGAGACAGGGGGGGACACTGAAGCTTTCTTT. It encodes CASSLETGGDTEAFF. The chain carries TRBV5-4 and TRBJ1-1; 9 bases line up with TRBD1. The CDR3 length is 15 residues. CDR1 SGHNT and CDR2 YYREEE come from the germline V gene (reference sequence). V dropped 0 bases and J dropped 3; count of bases not matched to a gene: 3. The variable domain in full, completed from reference TRBV5-4 and TRBJ1-1, reads ETGVTQSPTHLIKTRGQQVTLRCSSQSGHNTVSWYQQALGQGPQFIFQYYREEENGRGNFPPRFSGLQFPNYSSELNVNALELDDSALYLCASSLETGGDTEAFFGQGTRLTVV.

The chain is built from TRBV5-8 and TRBJ1-5, with 8 nucleotides matching TRBD1. CDR1 SGHTS and CDR2 YDEGEE come from the germline V gene. The CDR3 totals 18 residues. J gave up 0 bases and V 2 bases, and 10 bases lay outside the gene matches. CDR3 DNA: TGTGCCAGCAGCTTTTGGGGGCAGGGGGCCTATAGCAATCAGCCCCAGCATTTT. It yields the protein CASSFWGQGAYSNQPQHF.

The chain uses TRBV5-6 and TRBJ1-2; D gene unclear. Germline assignment: CDR1 SGHDT and CDR2 YYEEEE. There are 15 residues in the CDR3. The V and J ends lost 0 bases and 4 bases respectively, with 13 bases between them. The CDR3 here is CASSLGSGEAYGYTF. CDR3 bases: TGTGCCAGCAGCTTGGGATCTGGGGAGGCCTATGGCTACACCTTC.

As to this clone: Germline and junction disagree at one end, which may indicate a read error. Other nucleotide sequences in the sample specify the same CDR3. The chain combines TRBV6-1 with TRBJ2-7; D is perhaps TRBD1 (5 bases). Germline-derived CDR1 and CDR2 are MNHNS and SASEGT. The CDR3 sequence is 14 residues long. The DNA for the CDR3 is TGTGCCAGCAGAAGTACAGGCCTCTCCTACGAGCAGTATTTC. Its translation: CASRSTGLSYEQYF.

The gene calls are TRBV28 and TRBJ2-1; D is undetermined. Trimming removed 4 bases at V and 0 bases at J, with 16 bases between. Germline loops: CDR1 MDHEN, CDR2 SYDVKM. The CDR3 extends over 17 amino acids. The chain's CDR3 is CASSSPGATSSYNEQFF. The CDR3 nucleotides are TGTGCCAGCAGTTCTCCCGGAGCGACCAGCTCCTACAATGAGCAGTTCTTC.

The V and J genes are TRBV5-8 and TRBJ2-1; D remains unclear. Trimming removed 3 bases from V and 8 bases from J, with 12 bases in between. The CDR3 sequence is 13 residues long. The germline CDR1 and CDR2 sequences are SGHTS and YDEGEE. The DNA of the CDR3 is TGTGCCAGCAGCTCTGACGCCCTAGATGAGCAGTTCTTC. This sequence encodes CASSSDALDEQFF.